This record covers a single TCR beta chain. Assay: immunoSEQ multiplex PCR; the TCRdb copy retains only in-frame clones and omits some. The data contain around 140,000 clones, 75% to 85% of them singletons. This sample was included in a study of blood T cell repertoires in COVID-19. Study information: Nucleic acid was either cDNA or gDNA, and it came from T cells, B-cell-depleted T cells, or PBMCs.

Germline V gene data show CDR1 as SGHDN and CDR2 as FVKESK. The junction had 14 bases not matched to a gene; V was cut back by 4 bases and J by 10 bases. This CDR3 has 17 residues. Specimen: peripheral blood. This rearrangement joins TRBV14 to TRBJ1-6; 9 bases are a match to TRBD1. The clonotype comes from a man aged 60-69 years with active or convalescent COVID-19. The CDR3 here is CASSLIPPGTGRSPLHF. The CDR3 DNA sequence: TGTGCCAGCAGCCTGATACCTCCCGGGACAGGGAGGTCACCCCTCCACTTT.